This TCR beta chain was retrieved from a study of tumor-infiltrating lymphocytes in primary liver carcinoma. From roughly 21-30 mg of unsorted bulk tissue, DNA and RNA were co-extracted together. Worth noting for this clonotype: The junction departs from the called germline gene at one end, perhaps through a read error.

The template, 450 to 650 ng total RNA, yielded TCR beta cDNA made with a constant-region primer. Researchers made the TCR beta libraries by running three nested multiplex PCR rounds with slightly modified ARM-PCR. The two initial PCR rounds, about 9 cycles each, used TRBV1-TRBV30 forward and C-beta reverse primers. Using its own MiXCR run on the multiplex PCR reads, TCRdb lists one record per CDR3 protein. The sample yields 50,000 or so distinct CDR3 sequences, around 73% seen once. Germline loops: CDR1 MNHEY, CDR2 SVGEGT. The CDR3 extends over 15 amino acids. This receptor was identified in a middle-aged man with primary liver carcinoma and hepatitis B virus infection. The chain links TRBV6-2 or TRBV6-3 to TRBJ2-7, with D hard to call. Specimen: liver tumor tissue from sampling region 5. The subset was: tumor region T5, tumor centre. The CDR3 DNA reads TGTGCCAGTAGTTACTCGGAAAGGTCGACCTACGAGCTGTACTTC. Its translation is CASSYSERSTYELYF.